This T cell receptor beta chain was found in a study of cytomegalovirus exposure and HLA in healthy donors. Looking at the study overall: A later analysis reported the same platform for the roughly 120 validation repertoires and the roughly 700 first-cohort repertoires. Findings of the study overall: The study found most TCR sequences rare, yet found some public TCRs in many donors. A classifier reportedly called cytomegalovirus status with high sensitivity and specificity.

The donors were part of the validation cohort of 100 to 150 subjects. That cohort was separate from the first cohort, which comprised 550 to 750 subjects. Repertoires were generated with immunoSEQ multiplex PCR, while TCRdb's copy carries only in-frame clones and drops some. Of 110,000 or so clones in the sample, about 88% were seen once. About this clone itself: Its target is not known.

V dropped 1 base and J dropped 4 bases, with 11 bases sitting between them. This CDR3 spans 15 amino acids. From germline, CDR1 is MNHNS and CDR2 SASEGT. The chain joins TRBV6-1 to TRBJ1-3; D might be TRBD1 (6 bases). The sequenced sample consisted of PBMCs. The TCR was taken from a woman aged 18-29 years in good health and CMV-seropositive. The CDR3 DNA reads as TGTGCCAGCAGTGAAGGGACAGTCCTAGGAAACACCATATATTTT. Its protein is CASSEGTVLGNTIYF.